Here is one TCR beta chain with its context. This entry is derived from a study of Ad26.COV2.S vaccination and SARS-CoV-2 variants. Study summary: Dosing was one shot or two shots 56 days apart.

Deletions cut 2 bases from V and 0 bases from J, with 17 bases between. Looked up from germline, CDR1 is MNHEY and CDR2 is SVGEGT. The CDR3 is made up of 18 amino acids. Sequencing was performed with immunoSEQ multiplex PCR; in TCRdb, only in-frame clones are kept and a portion is missing. The sample lists over 400,000 clones, 90% occurring once. The treatment is: approximately 18 received Ad26.COV2.S at low or high dose, single or two shots; five or six received placebo; per-sample allocation not given. Samples analyzed were those drawn on day 63 after the first vaccine or placebo injection. The chain joins TRBV6-2 or TRBV6-3 to TRBJ1-5, with D possibly TRBD1 on 5 matching bases. This TCR derives from a person aged 18-60 years who received the Ad26.COV2.S COVID-19 vaccine or a placebo. The specimen comprised peripheral blood, sampled in a trial of Ad26.COV2.S vaccine versus placebo. The CDR3 DNA reads TGTGCCAGCAGTTACCCCTGGGGGTCTGAAGATAGCAATCAGCCCCAGCATTTT. Encoded protein: CASSYPWGSEDSNQPQHF.